This TCR beta chain was captured in a study of cytomegalovirus exposure and HLA in healthy donors. Study findings and constraints: TCR beta V segments were, for the most part, productive about 87% or about 30% of the time in an earlier analysis. A list of approximately 160 TCR beta chains associated with cytomegalovirus was given.

On this clone: Its specificity is not known.

PCR amplification relied on 60 Vbeta primers (plus 13 Jbeta primers). The protocol was immunoSEQ multiplex PCR, while the TCRdb copy is restricted to in-frame clones and leaves out a portion. The sample shows about 190,000 clones, around 90% of them seen only once. CDR3 size: 14 residues. Trimming took off 5 bases at V and 12 bases at J, with 17 bases between the two ends. The germline gives CDR1 MDHEN, CDR2 SYDVKM. This TCR was sampled from a boy between 2 and 15 years old in good health and CMV-seronegative. Sequenced material: PBMCs. The V gene is TRBV28, the J gene TRBJ1-6, with D possibly matching TRBD1 (6 bases). CDR3 sequence reads: CASSKGTLQRPLHF. The DNA for the CDR3 is TGTGCCAGCAGTAAAGGGACACTTCAACGACCCCTCCACTTT.